One and the same sample provided the 22 T cell receptor beta chains below, sequenced in a study of T cell responses to AZD1222 COVID-19 vaccine. Some clones are missing from TCRdb's copy, which holds only in-frame ones; the method was immunoSEQ multiplex PCR. Among approximately 270,000 clones listed, around 93% were seen once. The sequenced sample was peripheral blood, obtained 28 days after the second AZD1222 dose. The source is an adult who received the AZD1222 COVID-19 vaccine.

The chain is built from TRBV6-5 and TRBJ2-7; the D is unclear. The germline V gene has CDR1 MNHEY and CDR2 SVGAGI. The CDR3 is made up of 15 amino acids. The V and J ends lost 6 bases and 0 bases respectively, with 15 bases between them. CDR3 loop: CASSTFSNPSYEQYF. The DNA of the CDR3 is TGTGCCAGCAGCACCTTCTCTAACCCCTCCTACGAGCAGTACTTC.

The chain is built from TRBV7-8 and TRBJ2-7; possibly TRBD1 for D (6 bases). Germline V lookup: CDR1 SGHVS, CDR2 FQNEAQ. Trimming stripped 1 base from V and 4 bases from J, with 23 bases between. The CDR3 loop spans 18 amino acids. The CDR3 nucleotides read TGTGCCAGCAGCTTAGGGCCGTCCGGGACATCAATTGAGTACGAGCAGTACTTC. This translates into CASSLGPSGTSIEYEQYF. The whole variable domain, remainder taken from reference TRBV7-8 and TRBJ2-7, is GAGVSQSPRYKVAKRGQDVALRCDPISGHVSLFWYQQALGQGPEFLTYFQNEAQLDKSGLPSDRFFAERPEGSVSTLKIQRTQQEDSAVYLCASSLGPSGTSIEYEQYFGPGTRLTVT.

J is TRBJ2-1 and V is TRBV7-8; TRBD2 matches at 8 bases. The CDR3 covers 14 residues. In germline, CDR1 is SGHVS, CDR2 FQNEAQ. The trim removed 7 bases at V and 7 bases at J, leaving 9 bases unmatched. The CDR3 bases are TGTGCCAGCACCTACGGGAGGGTGAGGAATGAGCAGTTCTTC. Encoded protein: CASTYGRVRNEQFF.

The chain combines TRBV7-3 with TRBJ2-3, with D perhaps matching TRBD1 or TRBD2 (5 bases each). V was trimmed by 5 bases and J by 10 bases, leaving 13 bases between them. CDR3 length: 12 amino acids. Germline CDR1 is SGHTA and CDR2 is FQGTGA. This CDR3 is CASSRELGAQYF. The CDR3 coding sequence is TGTGCCAGCAGCAGGGAGCTAGGGGCGCAGTATTTT.

The chain carries TRBV9 and TRBJ1-6, with a tentative D call TRBD1 (5 bases). V was clipped by 5 bases and J by 6 bases, with 15 bases between them. This CDR3 has 15 amino acids. Germline CDR1 reads SGDLS; CDR2 reads YYNGEE. CDR3 protein: CASSPMGGTNSPLHF. The CDR3 DNA is TGTGCCAGCAGTCCCATGGGGGGAACTAATTCACCCCTCCACTTT. The full variable domain, completed using reference TRBV9 and TRBJ1-6, is DSGVTQTPKHLITATGQRVTLRCSPRSGDLSVYWYQQSLDQGLQFLIQYYNGEERAKGNILERFSAQQFPDLHSELNLSSLELGDSALYFCASSPMGGTNSPLHFGNGTRLTVT.

This CDR3 reads CASSEGSSYNSPLHF. CDR3 coding DNA: TGTGCCAGTAGTGAGGGGAGCTCCTATAATTCACCCCTCCACTTT. The rearrangement uses TRBV19 and TRBJ1-6, with D perhaps TRBD1 (5 bases). The CDR3 sequence is 15 residues long. Per germline, CDR1 LNHDA and CDR2 SQIVND (reference sequence). V was cut by 5 bases and J by 0 bases, with 8 bases left in between.

The rearrangement joins TRBV6-1 to TRBJ1-2; possibly TRBD1 for D (6 bases). From germline, CDR1 is MNHNS and CDR2 SASEGT. The CDR3 has 16 amino acids. The V end was cut by 2 bases, the J end by 4 bases, with 17 bases between. In DNA form, the CDR3 reads TGTGCCAGCAGTGAACACCCGAGGGGGGAGGGCTATGGCTACACCTTC. Translated: CASSEHPRGEGYGYTF.

V is TRBV7-9 and J is TRBJ2-2; D is possibly TRBD1 (5 bases). The germline V and J ends were trimmed by 5 bases and 5 bases, with 15 bases remaining between them. CDR1 is SEHNR, CDR2 FQNEAQ, per germline (reference sequence). The CDR3 has 15 residues. The CDR3 sequence: CASSPSQGRTGELFF. The CDR3, as DNA: TGTGCCAGCAGCCCCAGCCAGGGTAGAACCGGGGAGCTGTTTTTT. The complete variable domain, with remaining parts taken from reference TRBV7-9 and TRBJ2-2, reads DTGVSQNPRHKITKRGQNVTFRCDPISEHNRLYWYRQTLGQGPEFLTYFQNEAQLEKSRLLSDRFSAERPKGSFSTLEIQRTEQGDSAMYLCASSPSQGRTGELFFGEGSRLTVL.

The chain is built from TRBV7-9 and TRBJ2-7; 11 nucleotides agree with TRBD2. V lost 4 bases and J lost 4; bases outside the gene matches: 3. The CDR3 has 14 amino acids. The germline gives CDR1 SEHNR, CDR2 FQNEAQ (reference sequence). CDR3 nucleotides: TGTGCCAGCAGCTCAACTAGCGGGGGATACGAGCAGTACTTC. Protein product: CASSSTSGGYEQYF.

The CDR3 spells CATAGVSYNEQFF. The DNA for the CDR3 is TGTGCCACGGCCGGGGTCTCCTACAATGAGCAGTTCTTC. The V and J genes are TRBV10-3 and TRBJ2-1; D possibly corresponds to TRBD2 (5 bases). V was cut by 10 bases and J by 0 bases, with 10 bases left in between. This CDR3 comprises 13 residues. CDR1 ENHRY and CDR2 SYGVKD come from the germline V gene.

Regarding this clone: Additional DNA sequences in this sample encode the identical CDR3. V and J are TRBV5-1 and TRBJ2-7; 7 bases are shared with TRBD1. CDR1 is SGHRS, CDR2 YFSETQ, per germline. The trim removed 0 bases at V and 1 base at J, leaving 1 base unmatched. The CDR3 consists of 14 residues. The CDR3 protein is CASSLGQGSYEQYF. The CDR3 bases are TGCGCCAGCAGCTTGGGACAGGGATCCTACGAGCAGTACTTC.

The CDR3 loop reads CASSERSGFSREQYF. The CDR3 nucleotides read TGTGCCAGCAGTGAAAGAAGCGGCTTTAGTCGTGAGCAGTACTTC. This sequence joins TRBV2 and TRBJ2-7; tentative D call: TRBD2 (5 bases). Deletions cut 2 bases from V and 7 bases from J, with 18 bases between. Germline CDR1 SNHLY, CDR2 FYNNEI. This CDR3 spans 15 amino acids.

This chain connects TRBV3-1 (or the pseudogene TRBV3-2) to TRBJ2-7, with 8 bases that match TRBD2. The CDR3 is 14 amino acids. Germline V gene data show CDR1 as LGHDT and CDR2 as YNNKEL (reference sequence). V lost 4 bases to trimming and J lost 0 bases; unmatched junction nucleotides: 2. The CDR3 nucleotides are TGTGCCAGCAGCCTTAGCGGGAACTCCTACGAGCAGTACTTC. This gives the protein CASSLSGNSYEQYF.

This rearrangement joins TRBV19 to TRBJ1-2, with 12 bases fitting TRBD1. CDR1 is LNHDA, CDR2 SQIVND, per germline (reference sequence). The length of the CDR3 is 15 residues. The junction had 8 bases not matched to a gene; V was cut back by 5 bases and J by 7 bases. CDR3 protein: CASSLGQGAYGGYTF. For the CDR3, the DNA is TGTGCCAGTAGTCTGGGACAGGGGGCCTACGGTGGCTACACCTTC.

On this clone: The sample has other DNA sequences that encode this CDR3 too. The chain couples TRBV5-4 to TRBJ2-7, with D perhaps TRBD1 (5 bases). V shed 0 bases and J shed 2 bases, with 6 bases lying between them. The V gene's germline CDR1 is SGHNT and CDR2 YYREEE (reference sequence). The CDR3 totals 13 residues. CDR3 sequence reads: CASSLAGPYEQYF. DNA of the CDR3: TGTGCCAGCAGCTTGGCAGGGCCCTACGAGCAGTACTTC.

The rearrangement uses TRBV7-2 and TRBJ1-2; 9 nucleotides line up with TRBD1. This CDR3 has 15 residues. With 5 bases clipped from V and 5 bases from J, the junction kept 9 bases outside the gene matches. The V gene's germline CDR1 is SGHTA and CDR2 FQGNSA. CDR3 region: CASSRTGGRRYGYTF. The CDR3 DNA follows: TGTGCCAGCAGCCGCACAGGGGGCAGGAGGTATGGCTACACCTTC.

This CDR3 reads CASSWMGSNEQFF. In DNA form, the CDR3 reads TGTGCCAGCAGCTGGATGGGTTCCAATGAGCAGTTCTTC. This chain links TRBV7-9 with TRBJ2-1; D call uncertain. CDR1 SEHNR and CDR2 FQNEAQ come from the germline V gene (reference sequence). Trimming took off 4 bases at V and 6 bases at J, with 10 bases between the two ends. The CDR3 is made up of 13 amino acids.

The chain has TRBV5-6 and TRBJ1-4; D gene uncertain. CDR3 length: 13 amino acids. V was cut by 0 bases and J by 8 bases, with 8 bases left in between. The germline V gene encodes CDR1 SGHDT and CDR2 YYEEEE. As DNA, the CDR3 is TGTGCCAGCAGCTTGGCGGGCGTCGAAAAACTGTTTTTT. Amino acids: CASSLAGVEKLFF.

The V and J genes are TRBV7-9 and TRBJ2-2; D not resolved. This CDR3 contains 12 residues. Germline assignment: CDR1 SEHNR and CDR2 FQNEAQ (reference sequence). The ends were cut back, 2 bases at V and 2 bases at J, with 0 bases in the middle. DNA for the CDR3: TGTGCCAGCAGCTTAAACACCGGGGAGCTGTTTTTT. As protein: CASSLNTGELFF.

This clone is a singleton in its sample. The V gene is TRBV6-5, the J gene TRBJ2-3; unclear D gene. This CDR3 has 14 amino acids. CDR1 MNHEY and CDR2 SVGAGI come from the germline V gene. V was clipped by 6 bases and J by 3 bases, with 13 bases between them. The CDR3 protein is CASRAGPQTDTQYF. CDR3 DNA: TGTGCCAGCAGGGCCGGGCCTCAGACAGATACGCAGTATTTT.

The J gene is TRBJ2-7, the V gene TRBV12-1. TRBV12-1 represents a pseudogene. The CDR3 totals 14 residues. The CDR3 spells CASSTDGAGYEQYF. CDR3 DNA: TGTGCCAGCAGCACTGACGGTGCCGGCTACGAGCAGTACTTC.

The gene calls are TRBV28 and TRBJ1-1, with D possibly TRBD1 on 6 matching bases. The germline CDR1 and CDR2 sequences are MDHEN and SYDVKM. This CDR3 comprises 14 residues. V lost 2 bases and J 5 bases, leaving 12 bases between the germline ends. Here the CDR3 reads CASSLGRGRTEAFF. The CDR3, as DNA: TGTGCCAGCAGTTTAGGAAGGGGGAGGACTGAAGCTTTCTTT.